This TCR beta chain was recorded in a study of CD8+ T cells in alopecia areata. From PBMCs, CD4+ and CD8+ T cells were sorted. Notes on this clone: Antigen: not known. Other DNA variants within this sample encode the same CDR3.

TCR sequencing used cDNA made by reverse transcription of extracted RNA. Assay: immunoSEQ multiplex PCR; the TCRdb copy retains only in-frame clones and omits some. Here the sample spans 130,000 to 150,000 clones, approximately 65% being singletons. Study-level findings and limits: The study also sequences resident alphabeta T cells of normal skin in scalp samples.

Germline V gives CDR1 MNHEY, CDR2 SMNVEV (reference sequence). Deletions cut 7 bases from V and 2 bases from J, with 2 bases between. The CDR3 has 11 residues. The receptor was isolated from a human donor in good health. The specimen sequenced was CD8+ T cells sorted from blood. The chain couples TRBV27 to TRBJ2-2; D not resolved. The CDR3 coding sequence is TGTGCCAGCACTAACACCGGGGAGCTGTTTTTT. Translating gives CASTNTGELFF.